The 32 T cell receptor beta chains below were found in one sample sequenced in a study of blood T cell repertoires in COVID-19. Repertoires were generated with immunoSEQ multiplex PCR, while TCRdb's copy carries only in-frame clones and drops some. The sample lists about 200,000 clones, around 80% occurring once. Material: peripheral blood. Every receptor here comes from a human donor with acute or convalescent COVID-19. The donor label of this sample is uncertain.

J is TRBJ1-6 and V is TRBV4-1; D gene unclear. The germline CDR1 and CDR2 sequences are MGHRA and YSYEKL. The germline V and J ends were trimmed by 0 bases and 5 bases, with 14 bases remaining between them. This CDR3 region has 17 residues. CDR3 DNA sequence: TGCGCCAGCAGCCAAGAATCAGGCACAGCGGATAATTCACCCCTCCACTTT. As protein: CASSQESGTADNSPLHF.

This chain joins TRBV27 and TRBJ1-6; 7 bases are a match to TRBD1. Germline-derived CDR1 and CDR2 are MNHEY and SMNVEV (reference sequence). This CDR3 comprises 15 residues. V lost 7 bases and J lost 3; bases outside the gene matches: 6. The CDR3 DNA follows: TGTGCCAGCACCGGGGACAGACTCTATAATTCACCCCTCCACTTT. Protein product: CASTGDRLYNSPLHF.

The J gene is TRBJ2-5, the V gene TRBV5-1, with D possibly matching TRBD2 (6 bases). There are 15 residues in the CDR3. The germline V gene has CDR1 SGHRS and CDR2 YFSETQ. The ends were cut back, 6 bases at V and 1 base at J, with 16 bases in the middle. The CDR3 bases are TGCGCCAGCACCTCGTCCGGGAGCCCCCAAGAGACCCAGTACTTC. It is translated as CASTSSGSPQETQYF.

CDR3 DNA sequence: TGTGCCAGCTCACCATCGCTAGCGGATACGCAGTATTTT. Residues: CASSPSLADTQYF. The chain uses TRBV18 and TRBJ2-3, with D possibly matching TRBD2 (6 bases). Deletions cut 2 bases from V and 6 bases from J, with 9 bases between. There are 13 residues in the CDR3. The germline V gene encodes CDR1 KGHSH and CDR2 LQKENI.

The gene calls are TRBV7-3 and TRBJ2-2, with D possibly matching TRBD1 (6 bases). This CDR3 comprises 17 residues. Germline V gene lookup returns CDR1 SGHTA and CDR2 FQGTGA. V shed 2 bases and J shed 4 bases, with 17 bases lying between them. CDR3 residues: CASSLGLTGRGTGELFF. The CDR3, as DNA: TGTGCCAGCAGCTTAGGTCTGACAGGTCGGGGCACCGGGGAGCTGTTTTTT.

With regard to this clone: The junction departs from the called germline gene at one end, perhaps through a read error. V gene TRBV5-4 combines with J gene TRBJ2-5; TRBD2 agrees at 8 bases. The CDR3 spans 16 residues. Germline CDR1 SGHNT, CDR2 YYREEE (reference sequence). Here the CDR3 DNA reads TGCGCCAGCAGCGCCCCGGGGTACGGGAGGGGAGAGACCCAGTACTTC. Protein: CASSAPGYGRGETQYF.

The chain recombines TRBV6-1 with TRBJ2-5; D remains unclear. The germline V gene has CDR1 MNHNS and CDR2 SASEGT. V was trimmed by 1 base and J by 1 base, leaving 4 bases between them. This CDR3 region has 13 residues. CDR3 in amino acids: CASSEVLQETQYF. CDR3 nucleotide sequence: TGTGCCAGCAGTGAAGTACTCCAAGAGACCCAGTACTTC.

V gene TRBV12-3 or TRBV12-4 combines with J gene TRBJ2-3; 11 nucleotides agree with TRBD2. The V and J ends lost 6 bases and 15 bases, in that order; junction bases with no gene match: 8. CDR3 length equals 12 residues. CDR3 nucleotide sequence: TGTGCCAGCAGGGGGGGACTAGCGGTTTCATATTTT. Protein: CASRGGLAVSYF.

The CDR3 loop reads CASRGQGALPGNTIYF. The CDR3 bases are TGTGCCAGCAGGGGACAGGGGGCATTGCCTGGAAACACCATATATTTT. The J gene is TRBJ1-3, the V gene TRBV2; 12 bases line up with TRBD1. CDR3 length: 16 residues. V lost 6 bases and J lost 2; bases outside the gene matches: 5. Germline V gives CDR1 SNHLY, CDR2 FYNNEI.

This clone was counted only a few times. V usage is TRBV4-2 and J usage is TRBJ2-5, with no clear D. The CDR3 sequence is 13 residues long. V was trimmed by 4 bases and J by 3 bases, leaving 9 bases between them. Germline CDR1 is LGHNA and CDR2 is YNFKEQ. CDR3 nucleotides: TGTGCCAGCAGCCGAGGAGTGGAAGAGACCCAGTACTTC. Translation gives CASSRGVEETQYF.

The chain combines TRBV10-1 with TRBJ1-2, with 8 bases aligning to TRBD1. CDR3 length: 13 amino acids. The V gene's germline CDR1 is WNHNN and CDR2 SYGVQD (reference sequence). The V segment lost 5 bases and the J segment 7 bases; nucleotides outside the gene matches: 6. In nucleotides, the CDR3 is TGCGCCAGCAGTCCAGGGGGCAGGTCTGGCTACACCTTC. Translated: CASSPGGRSGYTF.

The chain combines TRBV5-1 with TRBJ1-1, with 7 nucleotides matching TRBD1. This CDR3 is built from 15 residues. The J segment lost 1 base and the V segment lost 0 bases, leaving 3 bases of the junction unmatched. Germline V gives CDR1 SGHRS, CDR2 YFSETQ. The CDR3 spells CASSLGGTANTEAFF. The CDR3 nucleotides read TGCGCCAGCAGCTTGGGGGGGACAGCGAACACTGAAGCTTTCTTT.

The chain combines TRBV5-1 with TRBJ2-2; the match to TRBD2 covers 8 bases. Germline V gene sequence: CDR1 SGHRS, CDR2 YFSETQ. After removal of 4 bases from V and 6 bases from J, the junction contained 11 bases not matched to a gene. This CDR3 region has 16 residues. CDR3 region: CASSPTGTRSPGELFF. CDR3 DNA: TGCGCCAGCAGCCCGACCGGGACTAGGAGTCCCGGGGAGCTGTTTTTT.

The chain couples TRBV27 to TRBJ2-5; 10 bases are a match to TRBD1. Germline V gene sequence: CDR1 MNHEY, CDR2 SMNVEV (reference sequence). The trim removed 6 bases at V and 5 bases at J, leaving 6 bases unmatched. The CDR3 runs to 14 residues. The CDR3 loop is CASRGQGLLETQYF. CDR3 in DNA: TGTGCCAGCAGGGGACAGGGGCTTTTGGAGACCCAGTACTTC.

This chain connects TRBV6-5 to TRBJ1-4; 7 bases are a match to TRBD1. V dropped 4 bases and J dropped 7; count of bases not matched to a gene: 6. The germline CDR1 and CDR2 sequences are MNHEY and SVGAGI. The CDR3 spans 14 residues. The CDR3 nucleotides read TGTGCCAGCAGTTTGGGACAGCCACTTGAAAAACTGTTTTTT. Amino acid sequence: CASSLGQPLEKLFF.

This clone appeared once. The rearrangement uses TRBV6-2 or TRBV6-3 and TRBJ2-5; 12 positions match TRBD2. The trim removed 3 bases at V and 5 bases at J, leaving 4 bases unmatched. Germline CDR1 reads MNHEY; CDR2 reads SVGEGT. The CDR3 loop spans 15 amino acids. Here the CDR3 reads CASSYTSGRRETQYF. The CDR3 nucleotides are TGTGCCAGCAGTTATACTAGCGGGAGGAGGGAGACCCAGTACTTC.

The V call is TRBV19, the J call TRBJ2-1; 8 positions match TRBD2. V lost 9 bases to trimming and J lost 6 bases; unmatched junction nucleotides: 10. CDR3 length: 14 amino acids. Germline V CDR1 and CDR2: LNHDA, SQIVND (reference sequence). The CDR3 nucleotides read TGTGCCAGCCAAACGACTAGCGTAGGCAATGAGCAGTTCTTC. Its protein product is CASQTTSVGNEQFF.

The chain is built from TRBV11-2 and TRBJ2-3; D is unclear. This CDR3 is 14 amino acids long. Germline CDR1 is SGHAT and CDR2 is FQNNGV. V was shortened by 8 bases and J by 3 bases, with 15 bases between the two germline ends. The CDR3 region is CASAYTELTDTQYF. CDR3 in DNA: TGTGCCAGCGCGTATACGGAACTAACAGATACGCAGTATTTT. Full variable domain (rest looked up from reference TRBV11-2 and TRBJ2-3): EAGVAQSPRYKIIEKRQSVAFWCNPISGHATLYWYQQILGQGPKLLIQFQNNGVVDDSQLPKDRFSAERLKGVDSTLKIQPAKLEDSAVYLCASAYTELTDTQYFGPGTRLTVL.

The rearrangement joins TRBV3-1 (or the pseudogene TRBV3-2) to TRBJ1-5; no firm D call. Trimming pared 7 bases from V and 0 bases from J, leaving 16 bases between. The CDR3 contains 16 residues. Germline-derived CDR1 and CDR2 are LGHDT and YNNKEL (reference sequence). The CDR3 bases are TGTGCCAGCATCCCGGGAAGGGTAGATAGCAATCAGCCCCAGCATTTT. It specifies CASIPGRVDSNQPQHF.

CDR3 coding DNA: TGTGCCAGCAGCCTCCGACAGCCGGGTAATGAAAAACTGTTTTTT. Amino acids: CASSLRQPGNEKLFF. This chain connects TRBV7-2 to TRBJ1-4, with D possibly TRBD1 on 5 matching bases. V was cut by 5 bases and J by 4 bases, with 14 bases left in between. The CDR3 runs to 15 residues. Germline values: CDR1 SGHTA, CDR2 FQGNSA.

CDR3 in amino acids: CASSWDTAGVGYTF. In nucleotides, the CDR3 is TGTGCCAGCAGCTGGGACACCGCGGGGGTTGGCTACACCTTC. This rearrangement joins TRBV5-5 to TRBJ1-2, with D possibly matching TRBD1 (6 bases). Looked up from germline, CDR1 is SGHKS and CDR2 is YYEKEE (reference sequence). The CDR3 is 14 amino acids. Between the trimmed V and J ends, which lost 3 bases and 7 bases, there was a span of 16 bases.

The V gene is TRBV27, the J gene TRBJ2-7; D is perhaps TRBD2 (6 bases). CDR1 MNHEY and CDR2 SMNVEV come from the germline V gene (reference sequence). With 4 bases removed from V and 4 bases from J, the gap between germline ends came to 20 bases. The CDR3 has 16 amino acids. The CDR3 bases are TGTGCCAGCAGTTCCCCCCCGGGAGAGGCGGCGTACGAGCAGTACTTC. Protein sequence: CASSSPPGEAAYEQYF.

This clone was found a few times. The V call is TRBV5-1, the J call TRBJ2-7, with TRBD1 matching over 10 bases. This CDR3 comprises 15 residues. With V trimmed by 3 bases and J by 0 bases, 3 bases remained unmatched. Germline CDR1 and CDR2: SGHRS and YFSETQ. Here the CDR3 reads CASSWGTGASYEQYF. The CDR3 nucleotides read TGCGCCAGCAGCTGGGGGACAGGGGCCTCCTACGAGCAGTACTTC.

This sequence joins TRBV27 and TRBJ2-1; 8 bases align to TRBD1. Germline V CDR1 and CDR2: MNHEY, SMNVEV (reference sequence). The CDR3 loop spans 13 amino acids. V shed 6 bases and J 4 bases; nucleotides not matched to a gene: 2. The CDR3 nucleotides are TGTGCCAGCAGGGGACAGGCTTACAATGAGCAGTTCTTC. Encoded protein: CASRGQAYNEQFF.

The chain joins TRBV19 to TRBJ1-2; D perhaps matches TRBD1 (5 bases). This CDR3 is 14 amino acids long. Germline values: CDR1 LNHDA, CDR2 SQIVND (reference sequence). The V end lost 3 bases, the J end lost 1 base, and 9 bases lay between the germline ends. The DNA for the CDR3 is TGTGCCAGTAGTATTTTGCAGGGTAACTATGGCTACACCTTC. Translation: CASSILQGNYGYTF.

The CDR3 DNA is TGTGCCAGTAGCAGTCAGGGGGGGAACACTGAAGCTTTCTTT. Translated: CASSSQGGNTEAFF. The V call is TRBV19, the J call TRBJ1-1; 7 nucleotides match TRBD1. Germline V CDR1 and CDR2: LNHDA, SQIVND (reference sequence). The CDR3 length is 14 residues. V gave up 6 bases and J gave up 1 base; unmatched junction bases: 5.

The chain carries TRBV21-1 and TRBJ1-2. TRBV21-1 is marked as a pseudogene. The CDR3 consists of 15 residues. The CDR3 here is CASSTSGLAPIGYTF. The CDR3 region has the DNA TGTGCCAGCAGCACCTCGGGACTCGCCCCTATCGGCTACACCTTC.

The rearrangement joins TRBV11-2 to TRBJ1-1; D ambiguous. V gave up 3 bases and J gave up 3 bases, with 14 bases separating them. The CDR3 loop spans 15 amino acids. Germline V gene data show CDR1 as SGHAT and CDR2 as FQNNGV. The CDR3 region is CASSFFGGLHTEAFF. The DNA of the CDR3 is TGTGCCAGCAGCTTTTTCGGAGGGCTGCACACTGAAGCTTTCTTT. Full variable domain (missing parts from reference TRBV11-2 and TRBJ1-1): EAGVAQSPRYKIIEKRQSVAFWCNPISGHATLYWYQQILGQGPKLLIQFQNNGVVDDSQLPKDRFSAERLKGVDSTLKIQPAKLEDSAVYLCASSFFGGLHTEAFFGQGTRLTVV.

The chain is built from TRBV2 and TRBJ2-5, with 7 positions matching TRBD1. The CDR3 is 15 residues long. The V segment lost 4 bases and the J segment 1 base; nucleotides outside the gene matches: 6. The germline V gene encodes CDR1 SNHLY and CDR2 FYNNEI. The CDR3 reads CASSVRQGSQETQYF. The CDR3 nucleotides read TGTGCCAGCAGTGTCCGACAGGGTAGCCAAGAGACCCAGTACTTC.

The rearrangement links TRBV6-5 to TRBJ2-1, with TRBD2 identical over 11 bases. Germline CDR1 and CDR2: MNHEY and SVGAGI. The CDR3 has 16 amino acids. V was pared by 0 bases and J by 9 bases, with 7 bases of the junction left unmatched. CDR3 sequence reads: CASSYSSTSGIGEQFF. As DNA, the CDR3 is TGTGCCAGCAGTTACTCTTCGACTAGCGGGATAGGTGAGCAGTTCTTC.

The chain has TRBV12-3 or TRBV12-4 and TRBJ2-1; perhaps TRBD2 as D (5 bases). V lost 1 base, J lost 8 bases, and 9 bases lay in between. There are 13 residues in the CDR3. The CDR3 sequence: CASSLGELDEQFF. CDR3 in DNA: TGTGCCAGCAGTTTAGGGGAGTTGGATGAGCAGTTCTTC.

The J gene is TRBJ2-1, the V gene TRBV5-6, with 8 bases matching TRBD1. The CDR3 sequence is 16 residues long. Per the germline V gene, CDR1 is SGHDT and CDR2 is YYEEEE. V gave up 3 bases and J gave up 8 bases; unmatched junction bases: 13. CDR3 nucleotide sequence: TGTGCCAGCAGCTGGGCCCCGGACAGGGATGGTCATGAGCAGTTCTTC. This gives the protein CASSWAPDRDGHEQFF.